The rows below give T cell receptor beta chains drawn from one sample of a study of glioma-infiltrating T cells. One entry per CDR3 protein, called by TCRdb with MiXCR from the multiplex PCR reads. The table records under 200,000 distinct CDR3 sequences, around 45% of them present only once. The specimen was glioma tissue, nonneoplastic brain tissue, or PBMCs (not recorded which). These receptor sequences come from a human donor with low-grade glioma or glioblastoma, undergoing nonglioma brain surgery, or in good health (not recorded which). Both conserved end residues are part of each CDR3.

J | V | CDR3
TRBJ2-7 | TRBV10-3 | CATKGLDYEQYF
TRBJ2-5 | TRBV28 | CASSYGLAEQETQYF
TRBJ2-1 | TRBV28 | CASFDGGLTYNEQFF
TRBJ2-7 | TRBV2 | CASKQNTYEQYF
TRBJ2-5 | TRBV18 | CASSPLPRETQYF
TRBJ1-1 | TRBV6-1 | CASSARQGSAEAFF
TRBJ1-6 | TRBV19 | CASSLHADSPLHF
TRBJ1-6 | TRBV6-6 | CASSYTGLTSPLHF
TRBJ2-7 | TRBV2 | CASREGVPYEQYF
TRBJ2-5 | TRBV7-6 | CASSLGNSGWAETQYF